This TCR beta chain was retrieved from a study of blood T cell repertoires in COVID-19. Across the whole study: T cells, B-cell-depleted T cells, or PBMCs provided the cDNA or gDNA that served as material.

Repertoires were generated with immunoSEQ multiplex PCR, while TCRdb's copy carries only in-frame clones and drops some. Among about 370,000 clones, about nine tenths were seen once, and the ten largest hold about 1.7%. CDR1 and CDR2 from the germline V gene are WNHNN and SYGVQD (reference sequence). Trimming took 8 bases from V and 2 from J, leaving 13 bases between them. The CDR3 contains 13 residues. Sequenced material: PBMCs or T cells enriched from blood (not recorded which). This receptor was obtained from a woman aged 25 to 39 who had recovered from COVID-19. The chain is built from TRBV10-1 and TRBJ2-7; D might be TRBD2 (6 bases). CDR3 region: CASSSASAYEQYF. CDR3 in DNA: TGCGCCAGCTCTAGCGCGTCGGCCTACGAGCAGTACTTC.